A single sample gave rise to the 32 T cell receptor beta chains below, sequenced in a study of blood T cell repertoires in COVID-19. Assay: immunoSEQ multiplex PCR; the TCRdb copy retains only in-frame clones and omits some. The sample contains roughly 410,000 clones, 89% of which appear only once. What was sequenced was peripheral blood. Every receptor here comes from a man aged 35-49 years with acute or convalescent COVID-19.

The chain combines TRBV6-2 or TRBV6-3 with TRBJ2-7; 7 bases are shared with TRBD1. V was clipped by 5 bases and J by 0 bases; unmatched bases: 10. This CDR3 is built from 16 residues. Looked up from germline, CDR1 is MNHEY and CDR2 is SVGEGT. CDR3 DNA: TGTGCCAGCAGTCAGCCTACAGGGGAGAGCTCCTACGAGCAGTACTTC. Translated, it gives CASSQPTGESSYEQYF.

The chain couples TRBV11-3 to TRBJ2-1; 10 nucleotides match TRBD1. Germline assignment: CDR1 SGHNT and CDR2 YENEEA. This CDR3 has 16 residues. V dropped 4 bases and J dropped 4; count of bases not matched to a gene: 7. CDR3 bases: TGTGCCAGCAGCTACGAAACGGGACAGGGGTACAATGAGCAGTTCTTC. As protein: CASSYETGQGYNEQFF.

This clone was counted a single time. The CDR3 DNA reads TGCGCCAGCAGCCCGCGTATGCAAGAGACCCAGTACTTC. It translates to CASSPRMQETQYF. The V call is TRBV5-1, the J call TRBJ2-5; D call uncertain. The CDR3 loop spans 13 amino acids. V lost 4 bases and J lost 2, with 9 bases in between. CDR1 is SGHRS, CDR2 YFSETQ, per germline.

This rearrangement joins TRBV30 to TRBJ2-6; the match to TRBD1 covers 10 bases. The CDR3 contains 18 residues. The V gene's germline CDR1 is GTSNPN and CDR2 SVGIG (reference sequence). The trim removed 3 bases at V and 0 bases at J, leaving 8 bases unmatched. The CDR3 nucleotides are TGTGCCTGGAGCACAGGGACAGGGGTTTACTCTGGGGCCAACGTCCTGACTTTC. As protein: CAWSTGTGVYSGANVLTF.

This clone has only a few counts. CDR3 sequence (DNA): TGTGCCAGCAGTTACCCAGGGCCACGGGGGGCCTATGGCTACACCTTC. Amino acids: CASSYPGPRGAYGYTF. V usage is TRBV6-5 and J usage is TRBJ1-2; possible D gene TRBD1, 6 bases. The CDR3 contains 16 residues. Germline values: CDR1 MNHEY, CDR2 SVGAGI. V shed 2 bases and J shed 4 bases, with 17 bases lying between them.

The CDR3 loop reads CASSLGLQGGVAAEAFF. CDR3 DNA: TGCGCCAGCAGTCTGGGCCTACAGGGTGGCGTTGCCGCTGAAGCTTTCTTT. The V call is TRBV5-1, the J call TRBJ1-1; perhaps TRBD1 as D (6 bases). Trimming left V 5 bases short and J 6 bases short, with 26 bases between. In germline, CDR1 is SGHRS, CDR2 YFSETQ. This CDR3 contains 17 residues.

This clone was counted only a few times. The chain carries TRBV2 and TRBJ2-2; 7 nucleotides align to TRBD2. Looked up from germline, CDR1 is SNHLY and CDR2 is FYNNEI. The CDR3 has 16 amino acids. Germline trimming cut 1 base from V and 4 bases from J; bases unmatched to any gene: 6. CDR3 protein: CASSEVGRGTTGELFF. The CDR3 DNA follows: TGTGCCAGCAGTGAAGTTGGGAGGGGTACCACCGGGGAGCTGTTTTTT. Together with reference TRBV2 and TRBJ2-2, the CDR3 gives the full variable domain: EPEVTQTPSHQVTQMGQEVILRCVPISNHLYFYWYRQILGQKVEFLVSFYNNEISEKSEIFDDQFSVERPDGSNFTLKIRSTKLEDSAMYFCASSEVGRGTTGELFFGEGSRLTVL.

V usage is TRBV25-1 and J usage is TRBJ2-1; 7 bases agree with TRBD2. CDR1 is MGHDK, CDR2 SYGVNS, per germline. The CDR3 loop spans 14 amino acids. Trimming cost V 8 bases and J 2 bases; bases outside gene matches: 6. This CDR3 reads CASGSGTPYNEQFF. The CDR3 region has the DNA TGTGCCAGCGGAAGCGGGACCCCCTACAATGAGCAGTTCTTC.

The rearrangement uses TRBV4-1 and TRBJ1-3; D gene ambiguous. From germline, CDR1 is MGHRA and CDR2 YSYEKL. With 0 bases removed from V and 3 bases from J, the gap between germline ends came to 12 bases. The CDR3 covers 16 residues. CDR3 amino acids: CASSQDTSSGGNTIYF. DNA for the CDR3: TGCGCCAGCAGCCAAGATACCAGCAGCGGTGGAAACACCATATATTTT.

The chain uses TRBV4-3 and TRBJ1-1; TRBD1 aligns across 11 bases. Germline loops: CDR1 LGHNA, CDR2 YSLEER. The CDR3 loop spans 15 amino acids. With V trimmed by 1 base and J by 4 bases, 2 bases remained unmatched. CDR3 protein: CASSQGGQGATEAFF. In DNA form, the CDR3 reads TGCGCCAGCAGCCAAGGAGGACAGGGGGCCACTGAAGCTTTCTTT.

A note on this clone: Other DNA sequences in the same sample also yield this CDR3. J is TRBJ1-2 and V is TRBV12-3 or TRBV12-4, with 7 bases that match TRBD1. V lost 2 bases and J lost 8; bases outside the gene matches: 2. The length of the CDR3 is 12 residues. The CDR3 bases are TGTGCCAGCAGTTTACAGGGGGAAGGCTACACCTTC. Translating it yields CASSLQGEGYTF.

The CDR3 spells CASSGAPSYTTQYF. The CDR3, as DNA: TGTGCCAGCAGTGGAGCCCCTAGCTATACTACGCAGTATTTT. The V and J genes are TRBV27 and TRBJ2-3; D possibly corresponds to TRBD2 (5 bases). The CDR3 is 14 amino acids. Trimming took 5 bases from V and 8 from J, leaving 17 bases between them. Per the germline V gene, CDR1 is MNHEY and CDR2 is SMNVEV (reference sequence).

The V and J genes are TRBV21-1 and TRBJ2-7; the table's D call, TRBD1, was not checked against the DNA. TRBV21-1 is noted as a pseudogene. There are 15 residues in the CDR3. The CDR3 DNA follows: TGTGCCAGCAGCACCCGGGACAGGGGGCCCTACGAGCAGTACTTC. Amino acid sequence: CASSTRDRGPYEQYF.

This clone was counted between two and nine times. The rearrangement uses TRBV19 and TRBJ1-2; D not resolved. The CDR3 totals 12 residues. CDR1 is LNHDA and CDR2 is SQIVND in the germline V gene (reference sequence). Trimming pared 5 bases from V and 8 bases from J, leaving 12 bases between. The CDR3 spells CASSFEGSGYTF. DNA for the CDR3: TGTGCCAGTAGTTTCGAGGGTTCCGGCTACACCTTC.

This rearrangement joins TRBV4-2 to TRBJ1-5; 8 bases are shared with TRBD1. The CDR3 is made up of 15 amino acids. The germline V gene has CDR1 LGHNA and CDR2 YNFKEQ. V shed 3 bases, J shed 3 bases, and the junction held 4 bases outside the gene matches. The CDR3 loop is CASSQRTGPNQPQHF. Here the CDR3 DNA reads TGTGCCAGCAGCCAGCGGACAGGGCCCAATCAGCCCCAGCATTTT.

This chain uses TRBV6-2 or TRBV6-3 with TRBJ2-7; 8 bases match TRBD2. Germline V gene lookup returns CDR1 MNHEY and CDR2 SVGEGT. Unmatched junction bases numbered 4, after V lost 4 bases and J lost 2 bases. The CDR3 runs to 14 residues. In nucleotides, the CDR3 is TGTGCCAGCAGTTTCAGCGGGGGACCCTACGAGCAGTACTTC. This codes for CASSFSGGPYEQYF.

The rearrangement uses TRBV6-1 and TRBJ2-5; D uncertain. The ends were cut back, 0 bases at V and 0 bases at J, with 11 bases in the middle. In germline, CDR1 is MNHNS, CDR2 SASEGT. This CDR3 has 16 residues. Here the CDR3 reads CASSEAWRLDQETQYF. The CDR3 DNA follows: TGTGCCAGCAGTGAAGCTTGGCGACTTGACCAAGAGACCCAGTACTTC.

V usage is TRBV3-1 (or the pseudogene TRBV3-2) and J usage is TRBJ2-7; D ambiguous. The V end lost 2 bases, the J end lost 0 bases, and 11 bases lay between the germline ends. Germline V gene sequence: CDR1 LGHDT, CDR2 YNNKEL (reference sequence). The CDR3 is made up of 15 amino acids. Here the CDR3 DNA reads TGTGCCAGCAGCCAAATGCCAGCGATCTCCTACGAGCAGTACTTC. Translation gives CASSQMPAISYEQYF.

On this clone itself: Other DNA sequences in this specimen translate into the identical CDR3. This chain joins TRBV27 and TRBJ1-1; D uncertain. Germline V gene lookup returns CDR1 MNHEY and CDR2 SMNVEV (reference sequence). V was pared by 3 bases and J by 0 bases, with 5 bases between. CDR3 size: 13 residues. The CDR3 is CASSLSLNTEAFF. CDR3 sequence (DNA): TGTGCCAGCAGTTTGAGTCTGAACACTGAAGCTTTCTTT.

This CDR3 reads CASSPGSPGLAPRRLYEQYF. CDR3 DNA sequence: TGTGCCAGCAGTCCAGGATCCCCGGGACTAGCCCCGCGAAGACTCTACGAGCAGTACTTC. The chain is built from TRBV27 and TRBJ2-7; 9 bases match TRBD2. From germline, CDR1 is MNHEY and CDR2 SMNVEV (reference sequence). This CDR3 has 20 amino acids. Unmatched junction bases numbered 23, after V lost 5 bases and J lost 3 bases.

This chain joins TRBV28 and TRBJ1-1; 9 bases align to TRBD1. After removal of 6 bases from V and 6 bases from J, the junction contained 11 bases not matched to a gene. The CDR3 spans 15 residues. The germline V gene has CDR1 MDHEN and CDR2 SYDVKM. The CDR3 DNA reads as TGTGCCAGCAGATTAATCAACAGGGGGCCCGCTGAAGCTTTCTTT. Translating it yields CASRLINRGPAEAFF.

The chain couples TRBV5-1 to TRBJ1-5, with TRBD1 identical over 8 bases. Germline lookup yields CDR1 SGHRS and CDR2 YFSETQ. The CDR3 contains 15 residues. V lost 4 bases to trimming and J lost 6 bases; unmatched junction nucleotides: 9. The CDR3 sequence: CASSLGQGRGQPQHF. The CDR3 DNA is TGCGCCAGCAGCCTAGGACAGGGACGGGGTCAGCCCCAGCATTTT.

V gene TRBV13 combines with J gene TRBJ2-2; 7 nucleotides agree with TRBD2. From germline, CDR1 is PRHDT and CDR2 FYEKMQ (reference sequence). V was pared by 4 bases and J by 2 bases, with 7 bases of the junction left unmatched. The CDR3 extends over 16 amino acids. The CDR3 nucleotides read TGTGCCAGCAGCTCATCCCCGGGACTAAACACCGGGGAGCTGTTTTTT. Its translation: CASSSSPGLNTGELFF.

The chain recombines TRBV7-9 with TRBJ2-7; D may be TRBD1 (6 bases). The CDR3 loop spans 16 amino acids. Germline V gene lookup returns CDR1 SEHNR and CDR2 FQNEAQ (reference sequence). The V and J ends lost 4 bases and 5 bases respectively, with 21 bases between them. For the CDR3, the DNA is TGTGCCAGCAGCTCGCAAAACAGGGCCCCCGTCGACGAGCAGTACTTC. This translates into CASSSQNRAPVDEQYF.

The rearrangement uses TRBV29-1 and TRBJ1-1; no clear D. CDR1 and CDR2 (germline): SQVTM, ANQGSEA. CDR3 size: 12 residues. V gave up 5 bases and J gave up 7 bases, with 14 bases separating them. CDR3 in amino acids: CSVSTGLVEAFF. The CDR3 DNA is TGCAGCGTTTCGACCGGACTTGTTGAAGCTTTCTTT.

This clone was found a few times. CDR3 protein: CAWRTGGDYNEQFF. CDR3 nucleotides: TGTGCCTGGAGGACAGGGGGCGATTACAATGAGCAGTTCTTC. The chain links TRBV30 to TRBJ2-1; 10 nucleotides match TRBD1. V lost 3 bases, J lost 4 bases, and 3 bases stayed unmatched. Germline-derived CDR1 and CDR2 are GTSNPN and SVGIG (reference sequence). This CDR3 comprises 14 residues.

J is TRBJ2-2 and V is TRBV25-1; maybe TRBD2 (6 bases). CDR1 MGHDK and CDR2 SYGVNS come from the germline V gene. The CDR3 has 14 residues. Between the trimmed V and J ends, which lost 4 bases and 6 bases, there was a span of 12 bases. The CDR3 spells CASSGLEKPGELFF. The CDR3 region has the DNA TGTGCCAGCAGTGGACTAGAGAAGCCCGGGGAGCTGTTTTTT.

The CDR3 spells CASSVTGGDEQFF. CDR3 nucleotides: TGTGCCAGCAGCGTGACAGGGGGCGATGAGCAGTTCTTC. The chain couples TRBV11-3 to TRBJ2-1; TRBD1 matches at 10 bases. The CDR3 runs 13 residues. Germline values: CDR1 SGHNT, CDR2 YENEEA. Losses at the gene ends were 5 bases for V and 8 bases for J; bases not matched to a gene: 3. The whole variable domain, remainder taken from reference TRBV11-3 and TRBJ2-1, is EAGVVQSPRYKIIEKKQPVAFWCNPISGHNTLYWYLQNLGQGPELLIRYENEEAVDDSQLPKDRFSAERLKGVDSTLKIQPAELGDSAVYLCASSVTGGDEQFFGPGTRLTVL.

As to this clone: The junction and the germline gene differ at one end; a read error may be behind it. The chain recombines TRBV7-7 with TRBJ2-3; 7 nucleotides align to TRBD1. Per the germline V gene, CDR1 is SSHAT and CDR2 is FNYEAQ (reference sequence). The CDR3 length is 15 residues. The CDR3 sequence: CASSATTGPPDTQYF. CDR3 nucleotide sequence: TGTGCTAGCAGCGCAACGACAGGGCCCCCAGATACGCAGTATTTT.

V is TRBV30 and J is TRBJ2-7; D remains ambiguous. The V and J ends lost 4 bases and 3 bases respectively, with 7 bases between them. The CDR3 consists of 11 residues. CDR1 GTSNPN and CDR2 SVGIG come from the germline V gene (reference sequence). The CDR3 bases are TGTGCCTGGATAACAGTCTACGAGCAGTACTTC. Its protein product is CAWITVYEQYF.

The chain carries TRBV5-4 and TRBJ2-2; TRBD1 is a possible D gene (6 bases). The CDR3 length is 15 residues. The germline V and J ends were trimmed by 0 bases and 7 bases, with 13 bases remaining between them. Germline V gives CDR1 SGHNT, CDR2 YYREEE (reference sequence). CDR3 sequence (DNA): TGTGCCAGCAGCTTGGCTGGGGGCTGGGGCGGGGAGCTGTTTTTT. This sequence encodes CASSLAGGWGGELFF.

This sequence joins TRBV21-1 and TRBJ1-5. TRBV21-1 is marked as a pseudogene. CDR3 length: 17 amino acids. The CDR3 loop reads CASSPRDSGKGRQPQHF. CDR3 bases: TGTGCCAGCAGCCCCCGGGATAGCGGAAAAGGGAGGCAGCCCCAGCATTTT.